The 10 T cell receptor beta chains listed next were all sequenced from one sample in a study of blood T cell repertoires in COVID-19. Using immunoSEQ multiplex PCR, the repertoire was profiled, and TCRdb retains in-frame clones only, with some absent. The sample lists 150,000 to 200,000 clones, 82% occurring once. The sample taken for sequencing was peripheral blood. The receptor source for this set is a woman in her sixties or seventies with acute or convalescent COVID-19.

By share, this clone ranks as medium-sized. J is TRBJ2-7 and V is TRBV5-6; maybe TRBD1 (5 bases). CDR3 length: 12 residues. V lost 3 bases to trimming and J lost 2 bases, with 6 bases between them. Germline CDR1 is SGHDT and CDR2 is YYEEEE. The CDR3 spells CASSSGTYEQYF. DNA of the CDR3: TGTGCCAGCAGCTCAGGGACCTACGAGCAGTACTTC.

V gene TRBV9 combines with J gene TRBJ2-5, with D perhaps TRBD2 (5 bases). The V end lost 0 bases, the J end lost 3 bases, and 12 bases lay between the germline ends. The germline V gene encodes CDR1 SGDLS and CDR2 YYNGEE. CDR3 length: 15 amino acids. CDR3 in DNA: TGTGCCAGCAGCGTAGGAGGGTGGAACAAAGAGACCCAGTACTTC. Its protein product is CASSVGGWNKETQYF.

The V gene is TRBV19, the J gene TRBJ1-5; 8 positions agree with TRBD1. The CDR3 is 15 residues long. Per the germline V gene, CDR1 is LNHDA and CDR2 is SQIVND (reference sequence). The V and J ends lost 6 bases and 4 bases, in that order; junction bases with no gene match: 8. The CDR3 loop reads CASSVPNRGNQPQHF. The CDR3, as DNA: TGTGCCAGTAGCGTACCGAACAGGGGGAATCAGCCCCAGCATTTT.

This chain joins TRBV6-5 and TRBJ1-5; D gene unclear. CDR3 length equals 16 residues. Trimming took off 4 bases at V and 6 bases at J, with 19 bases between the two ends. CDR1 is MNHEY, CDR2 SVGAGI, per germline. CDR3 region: CASSSRRSGEGQPQHF. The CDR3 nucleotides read TGTGCCAGCAGTTCACGAAGGAGCGGGGAAGGTCAGCCCCAGCATTTT.

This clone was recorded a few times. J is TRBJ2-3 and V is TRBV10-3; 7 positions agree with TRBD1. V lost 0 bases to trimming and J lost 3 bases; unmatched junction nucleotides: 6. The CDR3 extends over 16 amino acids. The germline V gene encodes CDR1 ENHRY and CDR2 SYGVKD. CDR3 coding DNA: TGTGCCATCAGTGAGTCGACAGGGAAATCAACAGATACGCAGTATTTT. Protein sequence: CAISESTGKSTDTQYF.

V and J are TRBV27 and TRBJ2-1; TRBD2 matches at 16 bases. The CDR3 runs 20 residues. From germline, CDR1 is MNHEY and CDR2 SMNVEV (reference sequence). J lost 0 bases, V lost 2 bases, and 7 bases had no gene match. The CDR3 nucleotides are TGTGCCAGCAGTTTACGGGGACTAGCGGGAGGGTCGTTCTCCTACAATGAGCAGTTCTTC. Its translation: CASSLRGLAGGSFSYNEQFF.

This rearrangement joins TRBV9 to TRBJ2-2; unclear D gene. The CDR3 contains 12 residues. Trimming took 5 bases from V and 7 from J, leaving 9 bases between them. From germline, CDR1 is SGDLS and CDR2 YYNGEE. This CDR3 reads CASSVTGGELFF. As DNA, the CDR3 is TGTGCCAGCAGTGTGACGGGCGGGGAGCTGTTTTTT.

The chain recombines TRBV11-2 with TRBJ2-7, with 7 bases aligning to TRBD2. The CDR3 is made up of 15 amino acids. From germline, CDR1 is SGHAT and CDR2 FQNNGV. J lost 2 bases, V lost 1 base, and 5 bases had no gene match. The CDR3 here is CASSLGGGAPYEQYF. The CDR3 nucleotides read TGTGCCAGCAGCTTAGGGGGGGGAGCGCCCTACGAGCAGTACTTC.

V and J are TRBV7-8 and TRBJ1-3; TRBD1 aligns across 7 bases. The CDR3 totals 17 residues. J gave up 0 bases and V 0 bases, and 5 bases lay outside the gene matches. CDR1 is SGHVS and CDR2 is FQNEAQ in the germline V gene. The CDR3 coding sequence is TGTGCCAGCAGCTTAGCCCTACAGGGGAGCTCTGGAAACACCATATATTTT. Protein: CASSLALQGSSGNTIYF.

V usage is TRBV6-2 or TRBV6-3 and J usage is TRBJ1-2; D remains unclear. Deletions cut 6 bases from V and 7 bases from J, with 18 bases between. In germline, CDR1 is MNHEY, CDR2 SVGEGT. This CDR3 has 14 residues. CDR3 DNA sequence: TGTGCCAGCAGCGCTGCCCCCACATCGGGTGGCTACACCTTC. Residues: CASSAAPTSGGYTF.